The 6 T cell receptor beta chains reported below all come from one sample, sequenced in a study of shared clonotypes between healthy human individuals. The protocol was immunoSEQ multiplex PCR, while the TCRdb copy is restricted to in-frame clones and leaves out a portion. The sample comprises about 520,000 clones, approximately 95% of which are singletons, and 0.064% rests with the top ten. The sample comprised naive CD4+ T cells sorted from blood. Indicated subset: CD45RA+ positively selected. All receptors come from a woman aged 25-40 years in good health.

The chain links TRBV5-1 to TRBJ2-7, with 7 bases identical to TRBD2. Germline lookup yields CDR1 SGHRS and CDR2 YFSETQ. The CDR3 runs 15 residues. Germline trimming cut 0 bases from V and 5 bases from J; bases unmatched to any gene: 8. CDR3 sequence reads: CASSLDGGVINEQYF. CDR3 bases: TGCGCCAGCAGCTTGGATGGGGGGGTAATAAACGAGCAGTACTTC.

The chain carries TRBV28 and TRBJ2-1, with TRBD2 as a possible D gene (7 bases). The ends were cut back, 2 bases at V and 3 bases at J, with 14 bases in the middle. The CDR3 is 16 residues long. The germline V gene encodes CDR1 MDHEN and CDR2 SYDVKM. The CDR3 spells CASSLRRGADYNEQFF. The CDR3 DNA reads TGTGCCAGCAGTTTACGACGGGGGGCAGACTACAATGAGCAGTTCTTC.

The V call is TRBV2, the J call TRBJ1-3, with 9 bases aligning to TRBD1. This CDR3 has 17 residues. With 1 base clipped from V and 3 bases from J, the junction kept 7 bases outside the gene matches. Looked up from germline, CDR1 is SNHLY and CDR2 is FYNNEI. CDR3 bases: TGTGCCAGCAGTGAAGGGGGGACAGGGAAGTTTGGAAACACCATATATTTT. Translation: CASSEGGTGKFGNTIYF.

The chain couples TRBV18 to TRBJ2-7; TRBD2 matches at 9 bases. CDR1 is KGHSH, CDR2 LQKENI, per germline. Losses at the gene ends were 1 base for V and 4 bases for J; bases not matched to a gene: 11. This CDR3 comprises 17 residues. This CDR3 is CASSPRGSRAGGYEQYF. DNA of the CDR3: TGTGCCAGCTCACCACGGGGGAGTAGAGCGGGAGGTTACGAGCAGTACTTC.

The rearrangement links TRBV6-5 to TRBJ2-5; 10 nucleotides align to TRBD2. The CDR3 has 15 amino acids. Germline V gene lookup returns CDR1 MNHEY and CDR2 SVGAGI. With 5 bases clipped from V and 5 bases from J, the junction kept 8 bases outside the gene matches. CDR3 region: CASSTGLAVRETQYF. The CDR3 DNA reads TGTGCCAGCAGTACCGGACTAGCGGTTCGGGAGACCCAGTACTTC.

This chain's CDR3 is CASSEERGSNTGELFF. CDR3 nucleotide sequence: TGTGCCAGCAGTGAAGAGCGGGGCTCGAACACCGGGGAGCTGTTTTTT. V and J are TRBV2 and TRBJ2-2; 7 bases are a match to TRBD2. V was clipped by 1 base and J by 0 bases; unmatched bases: 2. The CDR3 has 16 residues. Per the germline V gene, CDR1 is SNHLY and CDR2 is FYNNEI. Looking up the rest from reference TRBV2 and TRBJ2-2 gives the full variable domain: EPEVTQTPSHQVTQMGQEVILRCVPISNHLYFYWYRQILGQKVEFLVSFYNNEISEKSEIFDDQFSVERPDGSNFTLKIRSTKLEDSAMYFCASSEERGSNTGELFFGEGSRLTVL.